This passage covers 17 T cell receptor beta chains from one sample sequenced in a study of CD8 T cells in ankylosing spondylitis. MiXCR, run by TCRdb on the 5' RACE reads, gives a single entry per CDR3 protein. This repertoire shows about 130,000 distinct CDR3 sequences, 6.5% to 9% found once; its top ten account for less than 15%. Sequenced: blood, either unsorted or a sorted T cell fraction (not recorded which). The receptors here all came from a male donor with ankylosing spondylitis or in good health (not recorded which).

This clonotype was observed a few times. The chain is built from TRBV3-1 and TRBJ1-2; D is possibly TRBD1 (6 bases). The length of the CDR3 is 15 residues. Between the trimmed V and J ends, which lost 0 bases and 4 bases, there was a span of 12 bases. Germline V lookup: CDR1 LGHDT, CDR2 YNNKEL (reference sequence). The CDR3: CASSQDRTDLYGYTF. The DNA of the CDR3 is TGTGCCAGCAGCCAAGATAGGACAGATCTCTATGGCTACACCTTC.

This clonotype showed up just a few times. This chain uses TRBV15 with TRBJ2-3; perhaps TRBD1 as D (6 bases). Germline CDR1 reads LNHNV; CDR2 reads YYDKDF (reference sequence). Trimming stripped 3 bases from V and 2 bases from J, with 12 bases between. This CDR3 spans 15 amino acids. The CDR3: CATSSPRTDTDTQYF. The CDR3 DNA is TGTGCCACCAGCAGCCCCCGGACAGACACAGATACGCAGTATTTT.

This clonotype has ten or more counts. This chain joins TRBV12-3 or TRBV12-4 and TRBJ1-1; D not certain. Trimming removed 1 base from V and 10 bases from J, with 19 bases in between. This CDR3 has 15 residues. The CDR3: CASSLVLQAMNGAFF. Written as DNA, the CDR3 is TGTGCCAGCAGTTTAGTTTTGCAGGCTATGAATGGAGCTTTCTTT.

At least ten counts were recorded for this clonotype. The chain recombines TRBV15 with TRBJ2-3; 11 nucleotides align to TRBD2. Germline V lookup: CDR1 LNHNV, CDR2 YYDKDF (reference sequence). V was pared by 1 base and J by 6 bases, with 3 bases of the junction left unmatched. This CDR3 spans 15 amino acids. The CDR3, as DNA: TGTGCCACCAGCAGAGGTAGCGGGAGGGTCGATACGCAGTATTTT. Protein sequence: CATSRGSGRVDTQYF.

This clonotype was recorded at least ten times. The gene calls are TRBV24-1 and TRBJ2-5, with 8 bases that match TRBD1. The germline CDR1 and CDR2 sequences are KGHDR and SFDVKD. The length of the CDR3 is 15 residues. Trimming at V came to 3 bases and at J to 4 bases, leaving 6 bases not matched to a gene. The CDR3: CATSDPTGGGETQYF. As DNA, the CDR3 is TGTGCCACCAGTGATCCAACAGGGGGAGGAGAGACCCAGTACTTC.

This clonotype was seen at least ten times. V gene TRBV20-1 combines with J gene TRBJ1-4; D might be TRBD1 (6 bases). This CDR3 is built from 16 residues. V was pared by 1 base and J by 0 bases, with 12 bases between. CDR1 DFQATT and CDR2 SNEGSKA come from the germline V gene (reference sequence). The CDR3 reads CSARAGAGATNEKLFF. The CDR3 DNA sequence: TGCAGTGCTAGAGCAGGGGCGGGGGCAACTAATGAAAAACTGTTTTTT.

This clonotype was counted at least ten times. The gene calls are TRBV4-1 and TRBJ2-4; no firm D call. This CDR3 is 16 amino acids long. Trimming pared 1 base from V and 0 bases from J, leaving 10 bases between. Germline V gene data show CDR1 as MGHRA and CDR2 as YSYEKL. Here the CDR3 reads CASSQVSAGAKNIQYF. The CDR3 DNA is TGCGCCAGCAGCCAAGTTTCCGCTGGAGCCAAAAACATTCAGTACTTC.

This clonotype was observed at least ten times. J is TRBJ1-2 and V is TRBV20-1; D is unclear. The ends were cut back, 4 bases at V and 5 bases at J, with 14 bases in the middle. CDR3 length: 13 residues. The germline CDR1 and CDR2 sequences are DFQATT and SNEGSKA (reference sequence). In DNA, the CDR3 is TGCAGTGCTACCCAACAGCGCATATATGGCTACACCTTC. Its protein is CSATQQRIYGYTF.

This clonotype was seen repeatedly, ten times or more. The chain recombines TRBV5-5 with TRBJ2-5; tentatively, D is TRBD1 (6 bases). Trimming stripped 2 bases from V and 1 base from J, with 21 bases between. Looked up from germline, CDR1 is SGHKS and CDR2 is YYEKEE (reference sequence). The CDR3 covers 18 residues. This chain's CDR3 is CASSFRGVGQGTQETQYF. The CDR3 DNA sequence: TGTGCCAGCAGCTTCAGGGGTGTGGGACAAGGCACCCAAGAGACCCAGTACTTC. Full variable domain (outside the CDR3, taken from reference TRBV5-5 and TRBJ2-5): DAGVTQSPTHLIKTRGQQVTLRCSPISGHKSVSWYQQVLGQGPQFIFQYYEKEERGRGNFPDRFSARQFPNYSSELNVNALLLGDSALYLCASSFRGVGQGTQETQYFGPGTRLLVL.

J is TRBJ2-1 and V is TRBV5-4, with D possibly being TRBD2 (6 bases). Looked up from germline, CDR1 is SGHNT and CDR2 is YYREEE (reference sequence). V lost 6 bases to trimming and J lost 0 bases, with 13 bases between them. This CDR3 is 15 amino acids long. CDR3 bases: TGTGCCAGCACCCACAAAGCGGGCTCCTACAATGAGCAGTTCTTC. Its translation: CASTHKAGSYNEQFF.

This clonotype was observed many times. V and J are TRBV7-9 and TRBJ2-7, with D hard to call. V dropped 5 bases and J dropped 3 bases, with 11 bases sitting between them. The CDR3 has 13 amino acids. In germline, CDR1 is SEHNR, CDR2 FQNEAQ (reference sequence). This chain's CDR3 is CASSPPHGYEQYF. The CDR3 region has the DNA TGTGCCAGCAGCCCCCCCCACGGCTACGAGCAGTACTTC.

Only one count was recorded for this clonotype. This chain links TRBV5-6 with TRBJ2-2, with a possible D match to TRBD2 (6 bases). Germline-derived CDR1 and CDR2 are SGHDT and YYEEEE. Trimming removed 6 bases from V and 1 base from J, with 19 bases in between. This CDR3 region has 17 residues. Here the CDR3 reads CASTPFGREKNTGELFF. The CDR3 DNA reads TGTGCCAGCACCCCGTTCGGCCGGGAGAAGAACACCGGGGAGCTGTTTTTT.

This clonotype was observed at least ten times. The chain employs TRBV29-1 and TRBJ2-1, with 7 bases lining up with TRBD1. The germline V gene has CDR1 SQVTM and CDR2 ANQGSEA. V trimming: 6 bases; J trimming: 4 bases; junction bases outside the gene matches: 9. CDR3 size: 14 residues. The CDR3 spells CSVPRDRYYNEQFF. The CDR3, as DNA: TGCAGCGTCCCCAGGGACAGATATTACAATGAGCAGTTCTTC.

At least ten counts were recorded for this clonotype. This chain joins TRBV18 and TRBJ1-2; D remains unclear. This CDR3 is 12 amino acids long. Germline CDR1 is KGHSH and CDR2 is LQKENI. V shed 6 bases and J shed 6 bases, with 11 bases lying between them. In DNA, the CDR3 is TGTGCCAGCTCCAAAGAGCAAAATGGCTACACCTTC. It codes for CASSKEQNGYTF.

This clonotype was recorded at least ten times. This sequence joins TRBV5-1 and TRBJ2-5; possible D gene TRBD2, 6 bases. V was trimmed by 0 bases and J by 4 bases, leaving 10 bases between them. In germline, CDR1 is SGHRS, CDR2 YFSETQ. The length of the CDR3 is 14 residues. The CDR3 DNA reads TGCGCCAGCAGCTTGGGGGGGACTGGAGAGACCCAGTACTTC. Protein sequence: CASSLGGTGETQYF.

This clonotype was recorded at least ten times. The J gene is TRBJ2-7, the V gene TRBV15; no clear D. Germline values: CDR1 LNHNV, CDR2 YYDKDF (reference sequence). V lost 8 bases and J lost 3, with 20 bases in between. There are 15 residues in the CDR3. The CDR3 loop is CATGKSHSESYEQYF. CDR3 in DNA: TGTGCCACCGGGAAATCTCATTCGGAGAGCTACGAGCAGTACTTC.

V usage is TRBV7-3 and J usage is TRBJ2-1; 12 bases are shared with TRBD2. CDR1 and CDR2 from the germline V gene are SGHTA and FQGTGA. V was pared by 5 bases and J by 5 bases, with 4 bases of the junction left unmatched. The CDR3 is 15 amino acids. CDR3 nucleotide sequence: TGTGCCAGCAGCCCCCGGACTAGCGGGAACAATGAGCAGTTCTTC. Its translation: CASSPRTSGNNEQFF.